Following are 23 T cell receptor beta chains from one sample sequenced in a study of T cells in Graves' hyperthyroidism and ophthalmopathy. Researchers took RNA transcripts and amplified the TCR beta CDR3 regions from them. Carried out on the TCR CDR3, a first-round RT-PCR used the HTBI primer set. MiXCR, applied by TCRdb to the multiplex PCR reads, yields one record per CDR3 protein. Of roughly 710,000 distinct CDR3 sequences listed, about a third are singletons. Sequencing input: blood. The source is a woman aged 40 to 49 with Graves' hyperthyroidism.

The sample holds many counts of this clonotype. The chain joins TRBV7-2 to TRBJ2-7; the D call may be TRBD1 or TRBD2 (6 bases each). Trimming took off 5 bases at V and 3 bases at J, with 20 bases between the two ends. The germline CDR1 and CDR2 sequences are SGHTA and FQGNSA. The CDR3 sequence is 16 residues long. CDR3 sequence: CASSPRPGDGSYEQYF. In nucleotides, the CDR3 is TGTGCCAGCAGCCCCCGTCCAGGGGACGGGAGCTACGAGCAGTACTTC.

This clonotype turned up a few times. V gene TRBV7-9 combines with J gene TRBJ2-7, with TRBD2 as a possible D gene (6 bases). This CDR3 is 15 amino acids long. CDR1 and CDR2 from the germline V gene are SEHNR and FQNEAQ (reference sequence). Between the trimmed V and J ends, which lost 5 bases and 4 bases, there was a span of 18 bases. CDR3 coding DNA: TGTGCCAGCAGCCAAGACACGGGAGCAGCGTACGAGCAGTACTTC. Protein product: CASSQDTGAAYEQYF.

This clonotype was counted between two and nine times. This chain connects TRBV12-3 or TRBV12-4 to TRBJ1-5, with 9 bases identical to TRBD1. V shed 6 bases and J 7 bases; nucleotides not matched to a gene: 7. The CDR3 consists of 14 residues. CDR3 amino acids: CASSGTGWNQPQHF. In DNA form, the CDR3 reads TGTGCCAGCAGCGGGACAGGGTGGAACCAGCCCCAGCATTTT.

This clonotype has a count of ten or more. V and J are TRBV12-3 or TRBV12-4 and TRBJ1-6; D unclear. V was pared by 2 bases and J by 13 bases, with 18 bases between. The CDR3 length is 15 residues. The CDR3 DNA sequence: TGTGCCAGCAGTTTACATCCGGAGGGTTCAGGCCCCCTCCACTTT. Its translation is CASSLHPEGSGPLHF.

Comment on this clonotype: Compared with germline, one end of the junction differs, possibly owing to a read error. CDR3 sequence reads: CASSYMGSANEELFF. In nucleotides, the CDR3 is TGTGCCAGCAGTTACATGGGGTCGGCTAATGAAGAACTGTTTTTT. The rearrangement links TRBV2 to TRBJ1-4; D unclear. There are 15 residues in the CDR3. CDR1 and CDR2 from the germline V gene are SNHLY and FYNNEI.

This chain connects TRBV7-2 to TRBJ2-3; TRBD2 agrees at 12 bases. The germline V gene encodes CDR1 SGHTA and CDR2 FQGNSA. Trimming removed 3 bases from V and 6 bases from J; junction bases left unmatched: 7. This CDR3 spans 16 amino acids. The chain's CDR3 is CASSFSSGGAGDTQYF. The CDR3 DNA reads TGTGCCAGCAGCTTCTCTAGCGGGGGGGCGGGGGATACGCAGTATTTT.

In regard to this clonotype: The junction does not match germline at one end; this may be a read error. This chain uses TRBV19 with TRBJ1-5; unclear D gene. The CDR3 extends over 11 amino acids. CDR1 and CDR2 from the germline V gene are LNHDA and SQIVND (reference sequence). CDR3 residues: CAGSIGQPQHF. The CDR3 DNA follows: TGTGCCGGTAGTATAGGGCAGCCCCAGCATTTT.

This clonotype was seen a few times. This sequence joins TRBV6-5 and TRBJ1-3; 8 nucleotides align to TRBD1. The trim removed 5 bases at V and 4 bases at J, leaving 7 bases unmatched. The CDR3 runs to 15 residues. Germline V gene data show CDR1 as MNHEY and CDR2 as SVGAGI. The CDR3 spells CASSGGQVPGNTIYF. DNA for the CDR3: TGTGCCAGCAGTGGGGGACAGGTGCCCGGAAACACCATATATTTT.

This clonotype was recorded at least ten times. The chain couples TRBV6-1 to TRBJ2-5, with no clear D. The CDR3 extends over 12 amino acids. Germline V gives CDR1 MNHNS, CDR2 SASEGT. Trimming removed 5 bases at V and 5 bases at J, with 9 bases between. DNA for the CDR3: TGTGCCAGCAGTCCTCAGGAGGAGACCCAGTACTTC. This translates into CASSPQEETQYF.

This clonotype was seen repeatedly, ten times or more. The genes are TRBV6-5 and TRBJ1-5; no reliable D call. The V end was cut by 8 bases, the J end by 6 bases, with 11 bases between. Germline CDR1 and CDR2: MNHEY and SVGAGI. This CDR3 spans 12 amino acids. CDR3 residues: CASGWDGQPQHF. The CDR3 DNA is TGTGCCAGCGGTTGGGATGGTCAGCCCCAGCATTTT.

This clonotype appeared many times. The chain recombines TRBV6-1 with TRBJ1-2; 11 bases match TRBD1. The CDR3 contains 15 residues. Trimming took 3 bases from V and 4 from J; bases not matched to a gene: 4. CDR1 and CDR2 (germline): MNHNS, SASEGT. CDR3 in amino acids: CASSEDRGLGYGYTF. The CDR3 DNA is TGTGCCAGCAGTGAGGACAGGGGGCTGGGCTATGGCTACACCTTC.

In its sample, this clonotype was seen many times. The rearrangement joins TRBV4-1 to TRBJ1-5; no reliable D call. CDR1 is MGHRA and CDR2 is YSYEKL in the germline V gene. CDR3 size: 14 residues. V was clipped by 0 bases and J by 4 bases, with 7 bases between them. In DNA, the CDR3 is TGCGCCAGCAGCCAAGATGTCCTAAATCAGCCCCAGCATTTT. Its translation is CASSQDVLNQPQHF.

The chain uses TRBV11-2 and TRBJ2-7; D gene uncertain. Germline-derived CDR1 and CDR2 are SGHAT and FQNNGV. The CDR3 sequence is 15 residues long. Deletions cut 5 bases from V and 1 base from J, with 15 bases between. The DNA for the CDR3 is TGTGCCAGCAGCCCGTCGAAAGAGGATTCCTACGAGCAGTACTTC. Translation: CASSPSKEDSYEQYF.

The genes are TRBV20-1 and TRBJ1-5; D might be TRBD1 (5 bases). CDR1 is DFQATT and CDR2 is SNEGSKA in the germline V gene (reference sequence). The CDR3 spans 15 residues. V was pared by 4 bases and J by 5 bases, with 18 bases between. The CDR3 spells CSATRPGIEDQPQHF. As DNA, the CDR3 is TGCAGTGCTACGCGACCAGGGATCGAAGATCAGCCCCAGCATTTT.

This clonotype was seen a few times. The chain has TRBV2 and TRBJ2-2; TRBD1 matches 9 bases. V lost 5 bases, J lost 7 bases, and 14 bases stayed unmatched. Germline V gene data show CDR1 as SNHLY and CDR2 as FYNNEI. This CDR3 region has 17 residues. CDR3 sequence: CASSQTSDRGKGGELFF. In DNA form, the CDR3 reads TGTGCCAGCAGTCAAACCTCTGACAGGGGGAAGGGCGGGGAGCTGTTTTTT. Together with reference TRBV2 and TRBJ2-2, the CDR3 gives the full variable domain: EPEVTQTPSHQVTQMGQEVILRCVPISNHLYFYWYRQILGQKVEFLVSFYNNEISEKSEIFDDQFSVERPDGSNFTLKIRSTKLEDSAMYFCASSQTSDRGKGGELFFGEGSRLTVL.

In its sample, this clonotype was seen a few times. This chain joins TRBV12-3 or TRBV12-4 and TRBJ2-2; a possible D gene is TRBD2 (5 bases). Trimming stripped 3 bases from V and 9 bases from J, with 8 bases between. The CDR3 extends over 12 amino acids. CDR3: CASSLPSRELFF. Written as DNA, the CDR3 is TGTGCCAGCAGTTTGCCTAGCCGGGAGCTGTTTTTT.

This clonotype was seen repeatedly, ten times or more. The V and J genes are TRBV2 and TRBJ2-5; D is unresolved. The CDR3 has 14 amino acids. Germline values: CDR1 SNHLY, CDR2 FYNNEI. The ends were cut back, 2 bases at V and 5 bases at J, with 12 bases in the middle. For the CDR3, the DNA is TGTGCCAGCAGTGAATCAGTCCCTCTGGAGACCCAGTACTTC. This codes for CASSESVPLETQYF.

CDR3 in amino acids: CASSSYWGAYSTDTQYF. In DNA, the CDR3 is TGCGCCAGCAGTTCATATTGGGGGGCCTATAGCACAGATACGCAGTATTTT. V usage is TRBV10-2 and J usage is TRBJ2-3; D might be TRBD1 or TRBD2, each matching 6 bases. V was clipped by 5 bases and J by 0 bases, with 18 bases between them. The V gene's germline CDR1 is WSHSY and CDR2 SAAADI. CDR3 size: 17 residues.

For the CDR3, the DNA is TGCGCCAGCAGCCAAAATTCGCCTATGAACACTGAAGCTTTCTTT. Residues: CASSQNSPMNTEAFF. The rearrangement uses TRBV4-1 and TRBJ1-1, with D hard to call. The CDR3 has 15 residues. V was clipped by 2 bases and J by 0 bases, with 10 bases between them. Per the germline V gene, CDR1 is MGHRA and CDR2 is YSYEKL.

This clonotype was picked up a small number of times. The gene calls are TRBV18 and TRBJ1-1; no definite D call. Germline V gives CDR1 KGHSH, CDR2 LQKENI. V was trimmed by 3 bases and J by 6 bases, leaving 11 bases between them. The CDR3 consists of 13 residues. The CDR3 DNA sequence: TGTGCCAGCTCACCTTCAGCCTACGCTGAAGCTTTCTTT. Protein product: CASSPSAYAEAFF.

V and J are TRBV7-9 and TRBJ1-2, with 8 nucleotides matching TRBD1. The V and J ends lost 5 bases and 8 bases, in that order; junction bases with no gene match: 10. The length of the CDR3 is 14 residues. CDR1 is SEHNR, CDR2 FQNEAQ, per germline (reference sequence). The CDR3 nucleotides read TGTGCCAGCAGCCCCCGGGGGACAGGTCTGGGCTACACCTTC. The encoded protein is CASSPRGTGLGYTF.

The chain carries TRBV7-2 and TRBJ1-2, with 7 bases aligning to TRBD1. V lost 7 bases, J lost 3 bases, and 11 bases stayed unmatched. The germline V gene encodes CDR1 SGHTA and CDR2 FQGNSA. CDR3 size: 15 residues. In nucleotides, the CDR3 is TGTGCCAGCACCCCAGAGGACAGGAGGCACTATGGCTACACCTTC. It is translated as CASTPEDRRHYGYTF. Combining the CDR3 with reference TRBV7-2 and TRBJ1-2 gives the whole variable domain GAGVSQSPSNKVTEKGKDVELRCDPISGHTALYWYRQSLGQGLEFLIYFQGNSAPDKSGLPSDRFSAERTGGSVSTLTIQRTQQEDSAVYLCASTPEDRRHYGYTFGSGTRLTVV.

The chain recombines TRBV10-3 with TRBJ1-3; D not certain. The V and J ends lost 3 bases and 4 bases respectively, with 13 bases between them. The germline V gene has CDR1 ENHRY and CDR2 SYGVKD. The CDR3 is 15 amino acids. CDR3 loop: CAISEFTGSGNTIYF. In DNA, the CDR3 is TGTGCCATCAGTGAATTTACCGGGAGCGGAAACACCATATATTTT.